The 2 T cell receptor beta chains below all came from one sample that was sequenced in a study of T cells in Graves' hyperthyroidism and ophthalmopathy. Researchers took RNA transcripts and amplified the TCR beta CDR3 regions from them. Researchers ran a first-round RT-PCR on the TCR CDR3 using the HTBI primer set. TCRdb recomputed calls from the multiplex PCR reads with MiXCR, one row per CDR3 protein. Of under 700,000 distinct CDR3 sequences in the sample, 40% to 55% were seen once. The sample was peripheral blood or thyroid tissue (not recorded which). The origin of the receptors is a woman aged 18-29 years with Graves' hyperthyroidism.

This chain joins TRBV9 and TRBJ2-5, with TRBD2 as a possible D gene (5 bases). The CDR3 sequence is 13 residues long. Germline V gene sequence: CDR1 SGDLS, CDR2 YYNGEE. V lost 0 bases and J 9 bases, leaving 12 bases between the germline ends. CDR3 region: CASSVDPRAAQYF. The CDR3 DNA reads as TGTGCCAGCAGCGTAGACCCCCGAGCGGCCCAGTACTTC.

V is TRBV25-1 and J is TRBJ2-7; weak D call: TRBD1 (6 bases). The length of the CDR3 is 12 residues. V was shortened by 6 bases and J by 6 bases, with 12 bases between the two germline ends. Per the germline V gene, CDR1 is MGHDK and CDR2 is SYGVNS. The CDR3 loop reads CASRSRGFEQYF. The CDR3 nucleotides are TGTGCCAGCAGGTCCAGGGGTTTCGAGCAGTACTTC.